Below are 24 T cell receptor beta chains sequenced from a single sample in a study of identifying expanded T cells in peripheral blood. The table came from immunoSEQ multiplex PCR; TCRdb's copy has only in-frame clones and leaves some out. The top ten clones hold approximately 3.8% of a sample with 50,000 or so clones, roughly 90% of them seen once. The sample consisted of blood. The receptor source for this set is a person aged 18 to 70 in good health.

The rearrangement links TRBV9 to TRBJ2-6; D is perhaps TRBD1 (5 bases). The ends were cut back, 2 bases at V and 1 base at J, with 22 bases in the middle. This CDR3 comprises 20 residues. CDR1 is SGDLS, CDR2 YYNGEE, per germline. Here the CDR3 reads CASSVTLIRGEGSGANVLTF. Here the CDR3 DNA reads TGTGCCAGCAGCGTCACCTTAATAAGGGGTGAAGGGTCTGGGGCCAACGTCCTGACTTTC. The full variable domain, rest sourced from reference TRBV9 and TRBJ2-6, is DSGVTQTPKHLITATGQRVTLRCSPRSGDLSVYWYQQSLDQGLQFLIQYYNGEERAKGNILERFSAQQFPDLHSELNLSSLELGDSALYFCASSVTLIRGEGSGANVLTFGAGSRLTVL.

This sequence joins TRBV9 and TRBJ2-4, with 7 bases aligning to TRBD2. Trimming cost V 2 bases and J 8 bases; bases outside gene matches: 10. CDR1 is SGDLS, CDR2 YYNGEE, per germline. The CDR3 is 15 residues long. CDR3 loop: CASSVDGGINDIQYF. In DNA, the CDR3 is TGTGCCAGCAGCGTGGACGGGGGGATTAATGACATTCAGTACTTC.

The chain carries TRBV4-3 and TRBJ2-3, with D unclear. Germline V gives CDR1 LGHNA, CDR2 YSLEER. This CDR3 has 16 residues. V was pared by 0 bases and J by 2 bases, with 12 bases between. Written as DNA, the CDR3 is TGCGCCAGCAGCCAAGATTTTAACCACGCCACAGATACGCAGTATTTT. Translation: CASSQDFNHATDTQYF.

The chain has TRBV30 and TRBJ2-1; TRBD2 matches 9 bases. J was trimmed by 15 bases and V by 2 bases; bases with no gene match: 5. Germline V CDR1 and CDR2: GTSNPN, SVGIG (reference sequence). The CDR3 totals 11 residues. The CDR3 sequence: CAWSTGTSRFF. The CDR3 DNA reads as TGTGCCTGGAGTACCGGGACTAGCCGGTTCTTC. The variable domain in full, with the rest retrieved from reference TRBV30 and TRBJ2-1, is SQTIHQWPATLVQPVGSPLSLECTVEGTSNPNLYWYRQAAGRGLQLLFYSVGIGQISSEVPQNLSASRPQDRQFILSSKKLLLSDSGFYLCAWSTGTSRFFGPGTRLTVL.

The gene calls are TRBV10-3 and TRBJ1-1; a weak D match, TRBD1 (5 bases). Germline V gene sequence: CDR1 ENHRY, CDR2 SYGVKD. The CDR3 contains 14 residues. V was trimmed by 2 bases and J by 5 bases, leaving 12 bases between them. The CDR3 DNA is TGTGCCATCAGTGAGGAGGTATGGGGGACTGAAGCTTTCTTT. It yields the protein CAISEEVWGTEAFF.

Only a few counts were recorded for this clone. The V gene is TRBV19, the J gene TRBJ1-1; weak D call: TRBD1 (6 bases). The CDR3 contains 12 residues. In germline, CDR1 is LNHDA, CDR2 SQIVND (reference sequence). V was clipped by 6 bases and J by 4 bases, with 9 bases between them. The CDR3 sequence is CASSPQGTEAFF. CDR3 sequence (DNA): TGTGCCAGTAGCCCACAGGGCACTGAAGCTTTCTTT.

The chain joins TRBV4-1 to TRBJ2-5; TRBD2 matches at 8 bases. The CDR3 has 18 residues. V shed 3 bases and J 2 bases; nucleotides not matched to a gene: 14. Looked up from germline, CDR1 is MGHRA and CDR2 is YSYEKL. The CDR3 region is CASSHSRRGLAGQETQYF. Here the CDR3 DNA reads TGCGCCAGCAGCCACAGCCGGAGGGGCCTAGCGGGTCAAGAGACCCAGTACTTC.

V usage is TRBV4-3 and J usage is TRBJ1-5, with D possibly TRBD1 on 5 matching bases. Germline-derived CDR1 and CDR2 are LGHNA and YSLEER. The CDR3 totals 15 residues. Between the trimmed V and J ends, which lost 0 bases and 4 bases, there was a span of 10 bases. CDR3 region: CASSQDFEGNQPQHF. The DNA for the CDR3 is TGCGCCAGCAGCCAAGATTTTGAGGGGAATCAGCCCCAGCATTTT.

Regarding this clone: Other nucleotide sequences from this sample produce the same CDR3. The chain employs TRBV28 and TRBJ1-5; possibly TRBD1 for D (5 bases). This CDR3 is 14 amino acids long. V dropped 6 bases and J dropped 4 bases, with 13 bases sitting between them. Per germline, CDR1 MDHEN and CDR2 SYDVKM. CDR3 region: CASRRGGLNQPQHF. DNA of the CDR3: TGTGCCAGCAGGAGGGGAGGGTTAAATCAGCCCCAGCATTTT.

This chain uses TRBV18 with TRBJ2-3, with 10 bases fitting TRBD1. The V gene's germline CDR1 is KGHSH and CDR2 LQKENI. CDR3 length equals 16 residues. The V segment lost 4 bases and the J segment 1 base; nucleotides outside the gene matches: 5. This CDR3 reads CASSLGTGVGTDTQYF. The CDR3 coding sequence is TGTGCCAGCTCACTTGGGACAGGGGTAGGCACAGATACGCAGTATTTT.

The J gene is TRBJ1-4, the V gene TRBV29-1; the match to TRBD1 covers 7 bases. This CDR3 has 15 residues. CDR1 is SQVTM, CDR2 ANQGSEA, per germline. V lost 1 base to trimming and J lost 4 bases; unmatched junction nucleotides: 6. The CDR3 region has the DNA TGCAGCGTTGAAGGGGGAGGGACAGTTAATGAAAAACTGTTTTTT. It yields the protein CSVEGGGTVNEKLFF.

V gene TRBV11-2 combines with J gene TRBJ2-5, with 15 bases lining up with TRBD2. The V segment lost 0 bases and the J segment 6 bases; nucleotides outside the gene matches: 14. Per germline, CDR1 SGHAT and CDR2 FQNNGV. The CDR3 totals 20 residues. CDR3 amino acids: CASSLEGLAGGRGPRQTQYF. CDR3 sequence (DNA): TGTGCCAGCAGCTTAGAGGGACTAGCGGGAGGCCGAGGGCCGAGACAGACCCAGTACTTC.

The V and J genes are TRBV14 and TRBJ2-1; 8 bases are a match to TRBD2. V trimming: 0 bases; J trimming: 1 base; junction bases outside the gene matches: 5. CDR1 and CDR2 (germline): SGHDN, FVKESK. The CDR3 is made up of 17 amino acids. CDR3 bases: TGTGCCAGCAGCCAAGAGGTTTTAGCGGGATCCTACAATGAGCAGTTCTTC. This translates into CASSQEVLAGSYNEQFF. Filled out from reference TRBV14 and TRBJ2-1, the complete variable domain reads EAGVTQFPSHSVIEKGQTVTLRCDPISGHDNLYWYRRVMGKEIKFLLHFVKESKQDESGMPNNRFLAERTGGTYSTLKVQPAELEDSGVYFCASSQEVLAGSYNEQFFGPGTRLTVL.

The rearrangement uses TRBV28 and TRBJ2-5, with 7 bases aligning to TRBD2. The end of the DNA aligns better with TRBJ2-7, so the J call may be wrong. Per germline, CDR1 MDHEN and CDR2 SYDVKM. The CDR3 length is 15 residues. This chain's CDR3 is CASSLARGVSYEQYF. DNA for the CDR3: TGTGCCAGCAGCCTGGCTCGGGGGGTCTCGTACGAGCAGTACTTC.

This sequence joins TRBV29-1 and TRBJ2-7, with TRBD1 matching 11 bases. Germline CDR1 and CDR2: SQVTM and ANQGSEA. The CDR3 extends over 15 amino acids. With V trimmed by 7 bases and J by 0 bases, 8 bases remained unmatched. CDR3 amino acids: CSARTGTGGSYEQYF. As DNA, the CDR3 is TGCAGCGCCAGAACCGGGACAGGGGGCTCCTACGAGCAGTACTTC.

The chain's CDR3 is CASSGTSLGYEQYF. In DNA, the CDR3 is TGTGCCAGCAGTGGGACCTCACTCGGCTACGAGCAGTACTTC. V and J are TRBV11-2 and TRBJ2-7; possibly TRBD1 or TRBD2 for D (5 bases each). V was pared by 6 bases and J by 3 bases, with 15 bases between. Looked up from germline, CDR1 is SGHAT and CDR2 is FQNNGV. This CDR3 spans 14 amino acids.

The J gene is TRBJ2-7, the V gene TRBV6-1, with TRBD2 matching over 8 bases. The CDR3 is made up of 14 amino acids. The germline CDR1 and CDR2 sequences are MNHNS and SASEGT. V was clipped by 2 bases and J by 2 bases; unmatched bases: 2. The DNA for the CDR3 is TGTGCCAGCAGTGAACCCGGGGGGGCCTACGAGCAGTACTTC. Amino acids: CASSEPGGAYEQYF.

The chain combines TRBV19 with TRBJ1-1, with D unresolved. Germline V gives CDR1 LNHDA, CDR2 SQIVND (reference sequence). This CDR3 is 11 amino acids long. V was cut by 5 bases and J by 3 bases, with 4 bases left in between. The DNA for the CDR3 is TGTGCCAGTAGTCGATACACTGAAGCTTTCTTT. Translated: CASSRYTEAFF.

In its sample, this clone was seen a few times. The chain uses TRBV30 and TRBJ1-5; D ambiguous. The germline CDR1 and CDR2 sequences are GTSNPN and SVGIG (reference sequence). The CDR3 covers 14 residues. Trimming removed 1 base from V and 6 bases from J, with 13 bases in between. This CDR3 reads CAWSGISGSQPQHF. Written as DNA, the CDR3 is TGTGCCTGGAGTGGTATCAGCGGGAGTCAGCCCCAGCATTTT.

V usage is TRBV11-3 and J usage is TRBJ2-3; D is undetermined. This CDR3 comprises 15 residues. Per germline, CDR1 SGHNT and CDR2 YENEEA. Trimming cost V 2 bases and J 0 bases, with 9 bases left between them. This chain's CDR3 is CASSLRESSTDTQYF. The CDR3 bases are TGTGCCAGCAGCTTAAGGGAATCTAGCACAGATACGCAGTATTTT.

The CDR3 sequence: CASSPKETQYF. The CDR3 nucleotides are TGTGCCAGCAGCCCCAAAGAGACCCAGTACTTC. The chain couples TRBV7-2 to TRBJ2-5; D gene unclear. Germline V gene lookup returns CDR1 SGHTA and CDR2 FQGNSA. The CDR3 is 11 amino acids. Trimming shortened V by 5 bases and J by 3 bases, and 4 bases separated the two germline ends. The complete variable domain, with remaining parts taken from reference TRBV7-2 and TRBJ2-5, reads GAGVSQSPSNKVTEKGKDVELRCDPISGHTALYWYRQSLGQGLEFLIYFQGNSAPDKSGLPSDRFSAERTGGSVSTLTIQRTQQEDSAVYLCASSPKETQYFGPGTRLLVL.

The chain has TRBV2 and TRBJ2-1; 7 bases align to TRBD2. This CDR3 has 15 amino acids. Losses at the gene ends were 3 bases for V and 2 bases for J; bases not matched to a gene: 4. The germline CDR1 and CDR2 sequences are SNHLY and FYNNEI. The CDR3 sequence: CASSDGGMTYNEQFF. In nucleotides, the CDR3 is TGTGCCAGCAGTGACGGGGGGATGACCTACAATGAGCAGTTCTTC.

This clone was found a few times. The chain combines TRBV21-1 with TRBJ2-4; TRBD2 is taken as the D call from the table, unchecked against the DNA. TRBV21-1 is recorded as a pseudogene. This CDR3 comprises 17 residues. CDR3 sequence: CASSEMGYYLAKNIQYF. Written as DNA, the CDR3 is TGTGCCAGCAGCGAAATGGGTTACTATCTTGCCAAAAACATTCAGTACTTC.

V and J are TRBV6-5 and TRBJ2-7; TRBD1 aligns across 7 bases. The CDR3 is made up of 14 amino acids. Germline CDR1 reads MNHEY; CDR2 reads SVGAGI. V shed 5 bases, J shed 6 bases, and the junction held 10 bases outside the gene matches. The CDR3 here is CASSPRTGFSEQYF. CDR3 nucleotides: TGTGCCAGCAGTCCCCGGACAGGCTTTAGCGAGCAGTACTTC.